The present T cell receptor (beta chain) was sequenced within a study of T-cell reconstitution after alpha-beta-depleted transplantation in children. This CDR3 spans 15 amino acids. J gave up 6 bases and V 4 bases, and 9 bases lay outside the gene matches. Per the germline V gene, CDR1 is MNHEY and CDR2 is SMNVEV (reference sequence). Unique molecular identifiers featured in how the TCRbeta library was prepared. One entry per CDR3 protein results from TCRdb running MiXCR on the PCR reads. Of 330,000 or so distinct CDR3 sequences listed, around 10% are singletons. Worth noting for this clonotype: This CDR3 is missing its conserved last phenylalanine or tryptophan, likely due to a read error.

The source is a boy less than two years old with acute myeloid leukemia, due to receive a stem cell transplant. The input for sequencing was PBMCs, taken before TCRalphabeta/CD19-depleted stem cell transplant. The J gene is TRBJ2-4, the V gene TRBV27; 7 bases are shared with TRBD1. The chain's CDR3 is CASSSRTEGANIQYS. CDR3 nucleotide sequence: TGTGCCAGCAGTTCCCGGACTGAGGGGGCAAACATTCAGTACTCC.